This T cell receptor (beta chain) was obtained from a study of blood T cell repertoires in COVID-19. Study background: Samples came from the United States, Italy and Spain, spanning acute and convalescent COVID-19. The analysed material was cDNA or gDNA that came from T cells, B-cell-depleted T cells, or PBMCs.

In the original processing: Estimation of nucleated cell counts was performed using reference gene primer amplification. The table came from immunoSEQ multiplex PCR; TCRdb's copy has only in-frame clones and leaves some out. The D gene and trimming were derived from the DNA, and the V and J assignments and clone size from that table. Here the sample spans hundreds of thousands of clones, around 87% being singletons. Unmatched junction bases numbered 7, after V lost 2 bases and J lost 0 bases. Germline assignment: CDR1 GTSNPN and CDR2 SVGIG (reference sequence). This CDR3 region has 16 residues. Sequenced: peripheral blood. This receptor was identified in a man aged 70 or older with acute or convalescent COVID-19. The J gene is TRBJ1-3, the V gene TRBV30; 7 bases fit TRBD1. CDR3 sequence: CAWSQAGGSSGNTIYF. Here the CDR3 DNA reads TGTGCCTGGAGTCAGGCAGGGGGAAGCTCTGGAAACACCATATATTTT.